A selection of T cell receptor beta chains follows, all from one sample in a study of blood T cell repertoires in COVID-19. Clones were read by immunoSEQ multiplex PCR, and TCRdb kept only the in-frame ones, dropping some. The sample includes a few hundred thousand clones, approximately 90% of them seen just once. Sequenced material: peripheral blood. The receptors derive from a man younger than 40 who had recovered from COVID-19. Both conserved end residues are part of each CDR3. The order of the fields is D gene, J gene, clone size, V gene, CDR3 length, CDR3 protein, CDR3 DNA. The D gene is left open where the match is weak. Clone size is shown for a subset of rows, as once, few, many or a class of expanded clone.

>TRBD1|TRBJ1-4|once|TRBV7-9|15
CASTLHGRGLEKLFF
TGTGCCAGCACCCTCCACGGCAGGGGGCTGGAAAAACTGTTTTTT
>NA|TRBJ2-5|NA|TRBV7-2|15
CASSLMGHFQETQYF
TGTGCCAGCAGCTTAATGGGACACTTCCAAGAGACCCAGTACTTC
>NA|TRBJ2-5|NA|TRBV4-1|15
CASSQVPRDQETQYF
TGCGCCAGCAGCCAAGTTCCCCGCGACCAAGAGACCCAGTACTTC
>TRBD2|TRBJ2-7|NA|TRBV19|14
CASSPTSGWYEQYF
TGTGCCAGTAGTCCAACTAGCGGGTGGTACGAGCAGTACTTC
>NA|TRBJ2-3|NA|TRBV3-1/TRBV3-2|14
CASSRTRGADTQYF
TGTGCCAGCAGCCGGACTAGGGGGGCAGATACGCAGTATTTT
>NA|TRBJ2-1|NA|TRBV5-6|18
CASHLKSQRPISYNEQFF
TGTGCCAGCCACCTTAAATCTCAGCGCCCGATCTCCTACAATGAGCAGTTCTTC
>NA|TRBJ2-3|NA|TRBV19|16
CASSPGGGMGTDTQYF
TGTGCCAGTAGTCCTGGCGGAGGGATGGGCACAGATACGCAGTATTTT
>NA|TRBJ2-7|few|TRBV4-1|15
CASSQGGRSGDEQYF
TGCGCCAGCAGCCAAGGAGGTCGTTCGGGGGACGAGCAGTACTTC
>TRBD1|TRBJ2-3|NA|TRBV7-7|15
CASSLGDSSTDTQYF
TGTGCCAGCAGCTTAGGGGACAGTAGCACAGATACGCAGTATTTT
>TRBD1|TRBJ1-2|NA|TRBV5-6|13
CASSLTGGRGYTF
TGTGCCAGCAGTTTGACAGGGGGACGGGGCTACACCTTC
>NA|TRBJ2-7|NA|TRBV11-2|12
CASSYLAYEQYF
TGTGCCAGCAGCTACTTAGCCTACGAGCAGTACTTC
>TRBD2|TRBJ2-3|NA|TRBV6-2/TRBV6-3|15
CASSSIAGSTDTQYF
TGTGCCAGCAGTTCAATAGCGGGGAGCACAGATACGCAGTATTTT
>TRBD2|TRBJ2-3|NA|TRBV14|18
CASSQEVGSGASTDTQYF
TGTGCCAGCAGCCAAGAAGTGGGTAGCGGGGCTAGCACAGATACGCAGTATTTT
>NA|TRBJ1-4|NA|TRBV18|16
CASSPPSLRPNEKLFF
TGTGCCAGCTCACCACCTTCGCTACGCCCTAATGAAAAACTGTTTTTT
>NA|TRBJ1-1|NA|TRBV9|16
CASSRTSPGHPTEAFF
TGTGCCAGCAGCAGAACGAGTCCGGGACATCCAACTGAAGCTTTCTTT
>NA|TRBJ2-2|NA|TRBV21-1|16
CASSKGHSQGAGELFF
TGTGCCAGCAGCAAGGGGCATTCACAGGGTGCCGGGGAGCTGTTTTTT
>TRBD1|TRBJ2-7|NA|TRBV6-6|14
CASSQDRDQIEQYF
TGTGCCAGCAGTCAGGACAGGGACCAAATCGAGCAGTACTTC
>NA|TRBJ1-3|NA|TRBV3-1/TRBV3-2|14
CASRDRHSGNTIYF
TGTGCCAGCAGAGACAGGCACTCTGGAAACACCATATATTTT
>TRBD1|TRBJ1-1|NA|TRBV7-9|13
CASSGTGGTEAFF
TGTGCCAGCAGCGGGACAGGGGGCACTGAAGCTTTCTTT
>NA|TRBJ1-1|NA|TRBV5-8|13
CASSFYRVKEAFF
TGTGCCAGCAGCTTCTACAGGGTTAAGGAAGCTTTCTTT
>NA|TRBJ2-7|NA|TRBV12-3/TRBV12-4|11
CASRTNGEQYF
TGTGCCAGCAGAACTAATGGGGAGCAGTACTTC
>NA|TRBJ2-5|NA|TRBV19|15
CASSIRGHPQETQYF
TGTGCCAGTAGTATAAGGGGACACCCGCAAGAGACCCAGTACTTC
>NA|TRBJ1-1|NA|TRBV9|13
CASSQTVLAEAFF
TGTGCCAGCAGCCAGACAGTTCTAGCTGAAGCTTTCTTT
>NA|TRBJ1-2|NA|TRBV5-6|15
CASSLFRTANYGYTF
TGTGCCAGCAGCTTGTTTAGGACAGCTAACTATGGCTACACCTTC
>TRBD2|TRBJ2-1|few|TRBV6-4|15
CASSPTSGAGNEQFF
TGTGCCAGCAGCCCTACTAGCGGGGCGGGCAATGAGCAGTTCTTC
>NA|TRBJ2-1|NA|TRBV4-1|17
CASSQDSPGSLRGEQFF
TGCGCCAGCAGCCAAGACTCACCCGGGAGCCTTAGGGGTGAGCAGTTCTTC
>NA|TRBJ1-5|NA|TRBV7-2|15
CASSNERGLNQPQHF
TGTGCCAGCAGCAATGAGCGGGGCCTCAATCAGCCCCAGCATTTT
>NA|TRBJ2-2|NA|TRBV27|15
CASSLHLRLPGELFF
TGTGCCAGCAGTTTACACCTCCGACTCCCCGGGGAGCTGTTTTTT